The entry below gives a single T cell receptor (beta chain) sequence along with its context. Antigen unknown. It was healthy bone marrow donors who served as donors. Per the germline V gene, CDR1 is SGHNT and CDR2 is YYREEE (reference sequence). The junction had 6 bases not matched to a gene; V was cut back by 4 bases and J by 0 bases. The CDR3 covers 17 residues. These data are taken from a study of cytomegalovirus exposure and HLA in healthy donors. Study-wide points: Immune exposure information comprised only CMV serostatus. In a later analysis, TCR beta V- and J-gene trimming was associated with a missense DCLRE1C variant.

The PCR was carried out with 60 Vbeta primers and 13 Jbeta primers. Produced via immunoSEQ multiplex PCR; TCRdb's table is partial and in-frame only. The table shows around 120,000 clones, with around 76% occurring only once. The sequence was collected from a woman in her forties or fifties in good health and CMV-seronegative. The sequencing input was PBMCs. V gene TRBV5-4 combines with J gene TRBJ2-3; 12 bases match TRBD2. CDR3 region: CASSNLAGGESTDTQYF. For the CDR3, the DNA is TGTGCCAGCAGCAACCTAGCGGGAGGGGAAAGCACAGATACGCAGTATTTT.